The present entry profiles one T cell receptor (beta chain) with its context. Its target is not known. Trimming left V 7 bases short and J 7 bases short, with 17 bases between. Germline V gene lookup returns CDR1 MNHEY and CDR2 SVGAGI. The CDR3 is made up of 15 amino acids. This entry is derived from a study of cytomegalovirus exposure and HLA in healthy donors. Whole-study results and caveats: It was reported that the classifier diagnosed cytomegalovirus status with high specificity and sensitivity in both the original and validation cohorts. It was assumed in the presence/absence analyses that sequencing depth was roughly uniform across donors. With later analysis, a missense DCLRE1C variant became linked to TCR beta V- and J-gene trimming.

Unrecorded immune exposure was likely among donors, who were nominally healthy when sampled. Amplification used 60 Vbeta primers and 13 Jbeta primers. Method: immunoSEQ multiplex PCR; TCRdb's copy keeps in-frame clones and lacks some. The table has approximately 170,000 clones, more than 75% seen once; the top ten hold over 2.5%. The source is a man aged 30 to 45 in good health and CMV-seropositive. The source material was PBMCs. The V call is TRBV6-5, the J call TRBJ1-6, with D perhaps TRBD1 (5 bases). This CDR3 reads CASTLQGAANSPLHF. The DNA for the CDR3 is TGTGCCAGCACCCTCCAGGGTGCCGCAAATTCACCCCTCCACTTT.